A single sample gave rise to the 15 T cell receptor beta chains below, sequenced in a study of Ad26.COV2.S vaccination and SARS-CoV-2 variants. Using immunoSEQ multiplex PCR, the repertoire was profiled, and TCRdb retains in-frame clones only, with some absent. Among roughly 500,000 clones, approximately 88% were seen once, and the ten largest hold 9.5% to 15%. Treatment reported: around 19 received Ad26.COV2.S at low or high dose, single or two shots; roughly five received placebo; per-sample allocation not given. On day 63 after the first injection, vaccine and placebo recipients gave samples. Sequences were derived from peripheral blood, sampled in a trial of Ad26.COV2.S vaccine versus placebo. These receptor sequences come from a person between 18 and 59 years old who received the Ad26.COV2.S COVID-19 vaccine or a placebo.

The rearrangement uses TRBV9 and TRBJ2-3; TRBD2 agrees at 9 bases. Germline V gene lookup returns CDR1 SGDLS and CDR2 YYNGEE. Germline trimming cut 0 bases from V and 4 bases from J; bases unmatched to any gene: 6. The CDR3 sequence is 16 residues long. The CDR3 bases are TGTGCCAGCAGCGTAGGGCGGACTAGCGTAGCAGATACGCAGTATTTT. Translation: CASSVGRTSVADTQYF.

The V call is TRBV5-4, the J call TRBJ2-1; maybe TRBD2 (6 bases). The V gene lost 4 bases and the J gene lost 7 bases, with 18 bases spanning the gap. The germline V gene has CDR1 SGHNT and CDR2 YYREEE (reference sequence). This CDR3 spans 15 amino acids. DNA of the CDR3: TGTGCCAGCAGCCCGACCCCCCGGGAGAAAAATGAGCAGTTCTTC. It specifies CASSPTPREKNEQFF.

The gene calls are TRBV2 and TRBJ2-5, with 9 bases aligning to TRBD1. Germline V gene lookup returns CDR1 SNHLY and CDR2 FYNNEI. V lost 4 bases to trimming and J lost 5 bases; unmatched junction nucleotides: 8. CDR3 length: 15 residues. The CDR3 nucleotides read TGTGCCAGCAGTGCTGGGACAGGGAGGTTGGAGACCCAGTACTTC. Translated: CASSAGTGRLETQYF.

The gene calls are TRBV9 and TRBJ1-2; D uncertain. Trimming took 0 bases from V and 4 from J, leaving 7 bases between them. The germline gives CDR1 SGDLS, CDR2 YYNGEE. The CDR3 consists of 13 residues. The CDR3 loop reads CASSVAYSYGYTF. The DNA of the CDR3 is TGTGCCAGCAGCGTAGCTTATTCCTATGGCTACACCTTC.

The chain employs TRBV6-6 and TRBJ2-7, with TRBD1 identical over 11 bases. Looked up from germline, CDR1 is MNHNY and CDR2 is SVGAGI (reference sequence). The length of the CDR3 is 16 residues. Trimming cost V 0 bases and J 6 bases; bases outside gene matches: 7. CDR3 DNA: TGTGCCAGCAGTTACTCGCCCCGGACAGGGGGCCGCGAGCAGTACTTC. Encoded protein: CASSYSPRTGGREQYF.

Details on this clone: This same CDR3 is encoded by further DNA sequences in the sample. This chain links TRBV9 with TRBJ2-2, with 9 bases aligning to TRBD2. Germline loops: CDR1 SGDLS, CDR2 YYNGEE. The J segment lost 1 base and the V segment lost 0 bases, leaving 1 base of the junction unmatched. The CDR3 runs to 16 residues. In DNA, the CDR3 is TGTGCCAGCAGCGTAGGACTAGCGGAGAACACCGGGGAGCTGTTTTTT. Its translation: CASSVGLAENTGELFF.

Here the CDR3 DNA reads TGTGCCAGCAGTCCGACAGGGATGAGGTCCTACAATGAGCAGTTCTTC. This sequence encodes CASSPTGMRSYNEQFF. This rearrangement joins TRBV28 to TRBJ2-1, with 7 nucleotides matching TRBD1. The CDR3 length is 16 residues. Germline values: CDR1 MDHEN, CDR2 SYDVKM. J gave up 1 base and V 5 bases, and 8 bases lay outside the gene matches.

The V gene is TRBV7-9, the J gene TRBJ2-3; the D call may be TRBD1 or TRBD2 (5 bases each). Germline V gene sequence: CDR1 SEHNR, CDR2 FQNEAQ (reference sequence). V dropped 7 bases and J dropped 0 bases, with 14 bases sitting between them. CDR3 length: 15 amino acids. The CDR3 DNA reads TGTGCCAGCAAGGGACCCGGCCCTAGCACAGATACGCAGTATTTT. This codes for CASKGPGPSTDTQYF.

V gene TRBV6-5 combines with J gene TRBJ2-7; a possible D gene is TRBD2 (6 bases). The germline V and J ends were trimmed by 8 bases and 2 bases, with 16 bases remaining between them. Germline V gives CDR1 MNHEY, CDR2 SVGAGI. This CDR3 has 14 amino acids. The CDR3 region has the DNA TGTGCCAGCTCGTCGGGAGACAGAACCTACGAGCAGTACTTC. This codes for CASSSGDRTYEQYF.

The chain uses TRBV12-5 and TRBJ2-5; TRBD1 or TRBD2 may be the D gene (6 bases each). This CDR3 is 13 amino acids long. Germline CDR1 and CDR2: LGHNT and FRNRAP. V was shortened by 5 bases and J by 5 bases, with 12 bases between the two germline ends. CDR3 nucleotides: TGTGCTAGTGGTATCGGGGGCCGGGAGACCCAGTACTTC. This translates into CASGIGGRETQYF. Together with reference TRBV12-5 and TRBJ2-5, the CDR3 gives the full variable domain: DARVTQTPRHKVTEMGQEVTMRCQPILGHNTVFWYRQTMMQGLELLAYFRNRAPLDDSGMPKDRFSAEMPDATLATLKIQPSEPRDSAVYFCASGIGGRETQYFGPGTRLLVL.

The J gene is TRBJ1-4, the V gene TRBV27; D call uncertain. V was clipped by 6 bases and J by 7 bases, with 12 bases between them. CDR3 length: 13 residues. CDR1 is MNHEY, CDR2 SMNVEV, per germline (reference sequence). The CDR3 bases are TGTGCCAGCAGAAAGGACCCCATTGAAAAACTGTTTTTT. It encodes CASRKDPIEKLFF.

This chain links TRBV21-1 with TRBJ2-1; TRBD2 is the table's D call, not checked against the DNA. TRBV21-1 is noted as a pseudogene. The CDR3 sequence is 20 residues long. This chain's CDR3 is CASSKGASGRARRLYNEQFF. The CDR3 DNA follows: TGTGCCAGCAGCAAAGGGGCTAGCGGGAGGGCCCGTCGCCTCTACAATGAGCAGTTCTTC.

The DNA for the CDR3 is TGTGCCAGCAGTTTATCGCGGGCACAGGGACTCTATGGCTACACCTTC. Its translation: CASSLSRAQGLYGYTF. The chain couples TRBV27 to TRBJ1-2; D perhaps matches TRBD1 (6 bases). There are 16 residues in the CDR3. V was clipped by 0 bases and J by 4 bases, with 15 bases between them. Germline V lookup: CDR1 MNHEY, CDR2 SMNVEV (reference sequence).

The V and J genes are TRBV27 and TRBJ2-5; the D is unclear. The CDR3 contains 11 residues. V gave up 6 bases and J gave up 7 bases, with 9 bases separating them. Per germline, CDR1 MNHEY and CDR2 SMNVEV (reference sequence). CDR3 in DNA: TGTGCCAGCAGGATAGGTGGGACCCAGTACTTC. Its translation: CASRIGGTQYF.

This chain uses TRBV27 with TRBJ1-4, with D maybe TRBD1 (5 bases). Looked up from germline, CDR1 is MNHEY and CDR2 is SMNVEV (reference sequence). Trimming pared 8 bases from V and 2 bases from J, leaving 15 bases between. The length of the CDR3 is 15 residues. The CDR3 DNA follows: TGTGCCAGCTCCACCGGGTGGGGGACTAATGAAAAACTGTTTTTT. This codes for CASSTGWGTNEKLFF.